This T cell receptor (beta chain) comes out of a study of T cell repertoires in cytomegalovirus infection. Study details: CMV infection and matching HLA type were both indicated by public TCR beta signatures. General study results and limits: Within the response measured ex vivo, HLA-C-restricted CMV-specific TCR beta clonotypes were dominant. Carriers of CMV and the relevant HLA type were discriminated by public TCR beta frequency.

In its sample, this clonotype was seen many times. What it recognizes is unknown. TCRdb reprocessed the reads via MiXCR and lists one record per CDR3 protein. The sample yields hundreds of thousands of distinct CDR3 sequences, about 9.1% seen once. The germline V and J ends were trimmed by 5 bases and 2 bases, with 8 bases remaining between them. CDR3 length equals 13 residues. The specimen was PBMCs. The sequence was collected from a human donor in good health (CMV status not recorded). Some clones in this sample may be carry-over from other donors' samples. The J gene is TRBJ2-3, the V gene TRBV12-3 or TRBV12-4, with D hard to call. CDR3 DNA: TGTGCCAGCAGTGATGGGTCCACAGATACGCAGTATTTT. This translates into CASSDGSTDTQYF.